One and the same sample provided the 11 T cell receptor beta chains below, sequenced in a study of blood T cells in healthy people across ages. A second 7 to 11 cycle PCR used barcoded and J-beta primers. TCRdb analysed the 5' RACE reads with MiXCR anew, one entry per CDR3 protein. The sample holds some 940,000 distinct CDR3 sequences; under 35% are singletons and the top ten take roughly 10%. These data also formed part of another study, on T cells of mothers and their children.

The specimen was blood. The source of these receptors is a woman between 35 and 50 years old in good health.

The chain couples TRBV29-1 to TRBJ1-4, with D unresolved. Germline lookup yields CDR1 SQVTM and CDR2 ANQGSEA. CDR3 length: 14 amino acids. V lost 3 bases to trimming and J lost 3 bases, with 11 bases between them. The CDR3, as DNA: TGCAGCGTTGAGGTGGGAATCCCTAATGAAAAACTGTTTTTT. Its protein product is CSVEVGIPNEKLFF.

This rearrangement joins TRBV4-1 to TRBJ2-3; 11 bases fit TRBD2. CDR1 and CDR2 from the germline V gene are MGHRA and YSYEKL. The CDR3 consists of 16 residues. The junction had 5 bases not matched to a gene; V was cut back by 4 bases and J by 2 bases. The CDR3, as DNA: TGCGCCAGCAGCCCCACTAGCGGGGGCTTCACAGATACGCAGTATTTT. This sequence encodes CASSPTSGGFTDTQYF.

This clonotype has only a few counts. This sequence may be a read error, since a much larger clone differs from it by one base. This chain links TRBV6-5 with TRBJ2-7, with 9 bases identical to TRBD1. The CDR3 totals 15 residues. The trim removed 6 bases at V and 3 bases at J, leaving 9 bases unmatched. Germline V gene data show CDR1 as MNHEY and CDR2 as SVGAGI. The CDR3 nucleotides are TGTGCCAGCAGCCTCGGGACAGGGAGCTTCTACGAGCAGTACTTC. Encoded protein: CASSLGTGSFYEQYF.

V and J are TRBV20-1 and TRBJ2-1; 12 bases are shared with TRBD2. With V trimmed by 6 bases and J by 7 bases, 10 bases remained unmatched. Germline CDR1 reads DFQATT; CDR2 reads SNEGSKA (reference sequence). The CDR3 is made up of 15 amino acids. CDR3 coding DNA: TGCAGTGCACCTACTAGCGGGGGGCCCTCTAATGAGCAGTTCTTC. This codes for CSAPTSGGPSNEQFF.

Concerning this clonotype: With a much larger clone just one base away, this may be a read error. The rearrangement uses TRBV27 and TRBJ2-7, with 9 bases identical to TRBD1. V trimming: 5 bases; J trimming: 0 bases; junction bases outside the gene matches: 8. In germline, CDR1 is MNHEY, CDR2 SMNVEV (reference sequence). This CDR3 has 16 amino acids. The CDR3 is CASSPHPGQGSYEQYF. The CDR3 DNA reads TGTGCCAGCAGTCCCCACCCGGGACAGGGCTCCTACGAGCAGTACTTC.

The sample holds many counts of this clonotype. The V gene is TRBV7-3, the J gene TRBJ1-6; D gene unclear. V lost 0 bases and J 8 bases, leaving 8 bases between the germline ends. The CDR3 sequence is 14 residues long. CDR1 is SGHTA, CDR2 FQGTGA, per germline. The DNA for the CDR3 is TGTGCCAGCAGCTTAACAGGCGTTGATTCACCCCTCCACTTT. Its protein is CASSLTGVDSPLHF.

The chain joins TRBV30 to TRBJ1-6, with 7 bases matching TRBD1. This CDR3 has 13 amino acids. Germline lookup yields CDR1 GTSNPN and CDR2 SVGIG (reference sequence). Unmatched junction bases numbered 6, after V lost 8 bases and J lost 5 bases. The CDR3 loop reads CAGTDSNNSPLHF. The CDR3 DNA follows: TGTGCCGGGACAGACAGCAATAATTCACCCCTCCACTTT.

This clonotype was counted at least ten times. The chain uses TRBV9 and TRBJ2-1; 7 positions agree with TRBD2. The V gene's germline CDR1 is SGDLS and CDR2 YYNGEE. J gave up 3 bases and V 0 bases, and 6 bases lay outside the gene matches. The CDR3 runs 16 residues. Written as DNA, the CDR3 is TGTGCCAGCAGCGTAGTGCCGGGGGGTGGCTACAATGAGCAGTTCTTC. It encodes CASSVVPGGGYNEQFF. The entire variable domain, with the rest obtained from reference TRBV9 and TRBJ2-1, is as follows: DSGVTQTPKHLITATGQRVTLRCSPRSGDLSVYWYQQSLDQGLQFLIQYYNGEERAKGNILERFSAQQFPDLHSELNLSSLELGDSALYFCASSVVPGGGYNEQFFGPGTRLTVL.

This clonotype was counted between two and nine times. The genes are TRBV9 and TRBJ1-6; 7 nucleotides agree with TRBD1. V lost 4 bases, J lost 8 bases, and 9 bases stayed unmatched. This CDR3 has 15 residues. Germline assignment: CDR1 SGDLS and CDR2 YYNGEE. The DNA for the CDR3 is TGTGCCAGCAGCCCAGGGACAGCGGAGCATTCACCCCTCCACTTT. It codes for CASSPGTAEHSPLHF. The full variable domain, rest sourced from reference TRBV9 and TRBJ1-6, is DSGVTQTPKHLITATGQRVTLRCSPRSGDLSVYWYQQSLDQGLQFLIQYYNGEERAKGNILERFSAQQFPDLHSELNLSSLELGDSALYFCASSPGTAEHSPLHFGNGTRLTVT.

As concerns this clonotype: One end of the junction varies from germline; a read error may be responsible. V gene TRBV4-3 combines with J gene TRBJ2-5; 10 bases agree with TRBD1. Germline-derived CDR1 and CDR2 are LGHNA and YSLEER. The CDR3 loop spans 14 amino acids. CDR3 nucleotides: TGCGCCAGCAGTGCCGGGACAGGGGAAGAGACCCGGTACTTC. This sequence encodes CASSAGTGEETRYF.

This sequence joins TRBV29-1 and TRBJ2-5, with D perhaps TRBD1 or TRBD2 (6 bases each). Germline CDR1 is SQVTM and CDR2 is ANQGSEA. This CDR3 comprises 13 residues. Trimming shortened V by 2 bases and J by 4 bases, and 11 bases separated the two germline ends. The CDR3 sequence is CSVELGGGETQYF. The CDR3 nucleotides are TGCAGCGTTGAACTGGGGGGCGGAGAGACCCAGTACTTC.